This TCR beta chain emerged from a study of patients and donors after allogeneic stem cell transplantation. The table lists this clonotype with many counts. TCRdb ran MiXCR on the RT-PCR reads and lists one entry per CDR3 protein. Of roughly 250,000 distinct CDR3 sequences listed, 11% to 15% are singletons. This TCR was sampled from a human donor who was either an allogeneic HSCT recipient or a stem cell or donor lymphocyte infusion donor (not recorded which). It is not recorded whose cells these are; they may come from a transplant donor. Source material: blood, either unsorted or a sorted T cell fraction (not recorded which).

The CDR3 DNA reads as TGTGCCAGCAGCCCTGACAGTAACCAAGAGACCCAGTACTTC. Amino acid sequence: CASSPDSNQETQYF. The rearrangement uses TRBV7-2 and TRBJ2-5, with D maybe TRBD1 (5 bases). This CDR3 contains 14 residues. Germline V lookup: CDR1 SGHTA, CDR2 FQGNSA. V was trimmed by 5 bases and J by 0 bases, leaving 10 bases between them.